The present entry profiles one TCR beta chain with its context. This clone is categorized as large (0.1 to 1%). It has no known antigen specificity. Per-nucleotide qualities are absent, and no much larger clonotype sits a single base away. CDR1 GTSNPN and CDR2 SVGIG were looked up in the germline V gene (reference sequence). Trimming at the junction amounts to 5 bases on V and 0 bases on J, and the germline ends lie 13 bases apart. The CDR3, cysteine through phenylalanine, is 14 amino acids long. The CDR3 DNA has 42 bases and is translated from base 1. The sample originates from a study of somatic mutations in cytotoxic T cells in rheumatoid arthritis listed by TCRdb under 2017. About the study as a whole: Before any treatment started and right after they were diagnosed, patients gave peripheral blood samples (around 30 ml EDTA). A FACSAria II or Sony SH800 was used to flow-sort some V beta antibody-stained T-cell populations at nearly 100% purity, and TCRB sequencing was also done on sorted V beta1+ cells. The study asked whether expanded CD8+ T-cell clones in newly diagnosed, untreated rheumatoid arthritis carry somatic mutations, and used TCRB deep sequencing to characterize clonality. TCRB deep sequencing was performed for under 75 rheumatoid arthritis patients and 15 to 20 healthy controls. Patient and control groups had essentially identical median ages. The study at large found these results: CD8+ T-cell clonality did not differ significantly between rheumatoid arthritis patients and age-matched healthy controls. It was unknown which antigens the expanded CD8+ clones targeted, and their absence from virus-specific databases did not exclude viral specificity. In about an eighth of the 65 patients, more than 20% of CD8+ cells belonged to the largest CD8+ clone, while several identical CD8+ TCRB sequences were shared between blood and synovial fluid. The finding that TRBV07 was slightly underrepresented in patients was left unadjusted for multiple comparisons. Healthy controls showed no age-related increase in CD8+ clonality, whereas patients did (Spearman r ~ 0.49).

Flow cytometry confirmed the purity of CD4+ and CD8+ cells that had been isolated by positive magnetic bead selection on an AutoMACS. A TCR V beta antibody panel was used in flow cytometry to screen first for clonal expansions, which were then characterized by TCRB deep sequencing of sorted CD8+ fractions. Isolation of peripheral blood mononuclear cells was done through Ficoll-Paque PLUS density gradient separation. DNA was extracted from CD4-enriched, CD8-enriched or PBMC samples with Nucleospin Tissue or Tissue XS kits and quantified with a Qubit 2.0 fluorometer. TCRB CDR3 sequencing used the immunoSEQ assay on genomic DNA. The source study handled its data this way. Published virus-specific TCRB sequences were compared with patient CD8+ clones larger than 1%, and only a few matches were found. Only productive TCRB rearrangements were included in the analyses. Clonality was calculated as a Shannon entropy-based productive clonality index, and a clone was defined by a unique TCRB CDR3 sequence. Repertoire overlap between two samples was calculated from the template counts of each clone relative to total templates per sample. Flow cytometry-measured V-gene usage correlated with V-gene usage from TCRB sequencing, with a Spearman r of roughly 0.56. TCRdb re-hosts the immuneACCESS table, in-frame sequences only. Its copies lack some clones; in the studies checked, an unresolved V gene accounts for under half of them, and the cause for the rest is not known. From that table come the V and J calls and clone size; the DNA was used to work out D and trimming. This sample has approximately 5,500 clones in its table, and more than 75% of those were observed once. Under 30% of the sample belongs to the ten largest clones.

This receptor was obtained from an adult with rheumatoid arthritis. Recombination connected TRBV30 to TRBJ1-1; no D segment can be confidently identified. The specimen sequenced was CD8+ T cells sorted from blood. The nucleotide sequence reads TGTGCCTGGGGTACTGGCAGCCTGAACACTGAAGCTTTCTTT. This sequence encodes CAWGTGSLNTEAFF.